This T cell receptor (beta chain) is from a study of blood T cell repertoires in COVID-19. Study background: Material from acute and convalescent COVID-19 was sourced from the United States, Italy and Spain. From T cells, B-cell-depleted T cells, or PBMCs came the material, which was cDNA or gDNA.

In the authors' methods: Amplification of reference gene primers was used by the study to estimate nucleated cell counts. TCRdb's copy holds only in-frame clones and misses some; the assay was immunoSEQ multiplex PCR. That table supplies the V and J calls and clone size; D and trimming were determined from the DNA. The table lists 97,000 or so clones, 78% of them singletons. This clone came up a few times. Sequenced material: peripheral blood. The source of this sequence is a man aged 60-69 years with active or convalescent COVID-19.

CDR3 DNA sequence: TGTGCCACAGGGGACGCAGGGAGTCGTGTGGATACGCAGTATTTT. Its protein product is CATGDAGSRVDTQYF. The chain uses TRBV10-3 and TRBJ2-3, with D perhaps TRBD1 (6 bases). Trimming stripped 10 bases from V and 6 bases from J, with 23 bases between. There are 15 residues in the CDR3. CDR1 ENHRY and CDR2 SYGVKD come from the germline V gene.